Listed below are T cell receptor beta chains from one sample, sequenced in a study of T-cell reconstitution after alpha-beta-depleted transplantation in children. TCRdb fed the PCR reads into MiXCR, producing one record per CDR3 protein. The sample has hundreds of thousands of distinct CDR3 sequences; over 10% are singletons. The sequenced sample was PBMCs, mostly from graft donor cells, obtained 360 days after TCRalphabeta/CD19-depleted stem cell transplant. The receptors originated from a male patient between 5 and 17 years old who had a stem cell transplant for acute myeloid leukemia, so the T cells may come from the graft donor. Both conserved end residues are part of each CDR3. D genes are given only for firm matches. The size entry is marked missing in some rows and otherwise reads once, few, many or a size class.

CDR3nt: TGTGCCATCAACGGAGGAGATACGCAGTATTTT
CDR3aa: CAINGGDTQYF
abundance: few
j_gene: TRBJ2-3
d_gene: -
v_gene: TRBV10-3

CDR3nt: TGTGCCAGCAGTGCCCGACTAGCATTTAACACAGATACGCAGTATTTT
CDR3aa: CASSARLAFNTDTQYF
abundance: many
j_gene: TRBJ2-3
d_gene: TRBD2
v_gene: TRBV28

CDR3nt: TGTGCCAGCAGCAAAATTACAGGGGATTACTACGAGCAGTACTTC
CDR3aa: CASSKITGDYYEQYF
abundance: few
j_gene: TRBJ2-7
d_gene: TRBD1
v_gene: TRBV7-2

CDR3nt: TGTGCCAGCAACCCCGGGGGCGCCGTCGCCTGGGGCGAGCAGTACTTC
CDR3aa: CASNPGGAVAWGEQYF
abundance: few
j_gene: TRBJ2-7
d_gene: -
v_gene: TRBV27

CDR3nt: TGTGCCAGCAGGCCGCAGGGGGTAGGCGGGGAGCTGTTTTTT
CDR3aa: CASRPQGVGGELFF
abundance: -
j_gene: TRBJ2-2
d_gene: TRBD1
v_gene: TRBV28

CDR3nt: TGCGCCAGCAAAAGCGGACTAGCGGGAGTAGAGCAGTTCTTC
CDR3aa: CASKSGLAGVEQFF
abundance: many
j_gene: TRBJ2-1
d_gene: TRBD2
v_gene: TRBV5-1

CDR3nt: TGCGCCAGCAGCTTGAAGAATCATGGCTACACCTTC
CDR3aa: CASSLKNHGYTF
abundance: few
j_gene: TRBJ1-2
d_gene: -
v_gene: TRBV5-1

CDR3nt: TGTGCCAGGGGGACTCCTATTTACGAGCAGTACTTC
CDR3aa: CARGTPIYEQYF
abundance: -
j_gene: TRBJ2-7
d_gene: -
v_gene: TRBV3-1

CDR3nt: TGTGCCAGCAGCCCGCAGCGGGAGGTCGGGAACCAACTTTCCTACGAGCAGTACTTC
CDR3aa: CASSPQREVGNQLSYEQYF
abundance: -
j_gene: TRBJ2-7
d_gene: TRBD2
v_gene: TRBV14

CDR3nt: TGTGCCAGCAGCCTCACCCAACTAGACCGGTATTTT
CDR3aa: CASSLTQLDRYF
abundance: many
j_gene: TRBJ2-3
d_gene: -
v_gene: TRBV9

CDR3nt: TGTGCCAGCAGCTGGGGCGGGAGTTCCTACAATGAGCAGTTCTTC
CDR3aa: CASSWGGSSYNEQFF
abundance: many
j_gene: TRBJ2-1
d_gene: TRBD2
v_gene: TRBV9

CDR3nt: TGTGCCAGCAGTTTTCGACCGGGACTAGCGGGAGACGAGCAGTACTTC
CDR3aa: CASSFRPGLAGDEQYF
abundance: -
j_gene: TRBJ2-7
d_gene: TRBD2
v_gene: TRBV12-3/TRBV12-4

CDR3nt: TGTGCCAGCACCACCTCGGACAGACCCTACGAGCAGTACTTC
CDR3aa: CASTTSDRPYEQYF
abundance: -
j_gene: TRBJ2-7
d_gene: -
v_gene: TRBV6-2/TRBV6-3

CDR3nt: TGTGCCACCAACCCTGGCGGGGGCTACAATGAGCAGTTCTTC
CDR3aa: CATNPGGGYNEQFF
abundance: -
j_gene: TRBJ2-1
d_gene: -
v_gene: TRBV21-1

CDR3nt: TGTGCCAGCAGCCAAGCACCCCTAGGTGAGCAGTTCTTC
CDR3aa: CASSQAPLGEQFF
abundance: -
j_gene: TRBJ2-1
d_gene: -
v_gene: TRBV14

CDR3nt: TGCAGTGCTAGGGAACTAGCGGGAGCCCCCAATGAGCAGTTCTTC
CDR3aa: CSARELAGAPNEQFF
abundance: -
j_gene: TRBJ2-1
d_gene: TRBD2
v_gene: TRBV20-1